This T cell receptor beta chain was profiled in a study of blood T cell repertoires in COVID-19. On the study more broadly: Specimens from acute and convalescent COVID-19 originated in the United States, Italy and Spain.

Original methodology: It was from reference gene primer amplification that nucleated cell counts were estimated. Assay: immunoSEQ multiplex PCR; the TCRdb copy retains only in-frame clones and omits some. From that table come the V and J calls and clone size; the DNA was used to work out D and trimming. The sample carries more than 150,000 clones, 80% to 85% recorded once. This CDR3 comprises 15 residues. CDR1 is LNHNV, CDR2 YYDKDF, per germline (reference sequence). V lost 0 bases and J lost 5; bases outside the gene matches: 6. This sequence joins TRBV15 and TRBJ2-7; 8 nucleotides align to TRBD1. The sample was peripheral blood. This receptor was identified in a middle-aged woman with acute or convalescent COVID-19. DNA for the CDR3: TGTGCCACCAGCAGAGATCGGACAGGGAGAGACGAGCAGTACTTC. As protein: CATSRDRTGRDEQYF.